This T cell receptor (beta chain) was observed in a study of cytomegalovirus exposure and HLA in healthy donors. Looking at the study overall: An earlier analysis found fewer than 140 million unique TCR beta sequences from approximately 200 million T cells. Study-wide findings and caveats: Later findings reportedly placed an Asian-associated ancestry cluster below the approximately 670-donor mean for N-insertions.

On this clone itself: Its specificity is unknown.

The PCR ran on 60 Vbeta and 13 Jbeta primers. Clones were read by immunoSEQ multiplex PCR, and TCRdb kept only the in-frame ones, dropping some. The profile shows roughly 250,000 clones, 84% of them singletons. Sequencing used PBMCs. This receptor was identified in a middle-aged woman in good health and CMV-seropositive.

The CDR3 here is CASSSQAGVYGYTF. DNA for the CDR3: TGTGCCAGCAGTTCCCAAGCGGGGGTCTATGGCTACACCTTC. This sequence joins TRBV6-6 and TRBJ1-2; a possible D gene is TRBD1 (5 bases). Germline V gives CDR1 MNHNY, CDR2 SVGAGI (reference sequence). Deletions cut 4 bases from V and 4 bases from J, with 13 bases between. CDR3 length: 14 amino acids.